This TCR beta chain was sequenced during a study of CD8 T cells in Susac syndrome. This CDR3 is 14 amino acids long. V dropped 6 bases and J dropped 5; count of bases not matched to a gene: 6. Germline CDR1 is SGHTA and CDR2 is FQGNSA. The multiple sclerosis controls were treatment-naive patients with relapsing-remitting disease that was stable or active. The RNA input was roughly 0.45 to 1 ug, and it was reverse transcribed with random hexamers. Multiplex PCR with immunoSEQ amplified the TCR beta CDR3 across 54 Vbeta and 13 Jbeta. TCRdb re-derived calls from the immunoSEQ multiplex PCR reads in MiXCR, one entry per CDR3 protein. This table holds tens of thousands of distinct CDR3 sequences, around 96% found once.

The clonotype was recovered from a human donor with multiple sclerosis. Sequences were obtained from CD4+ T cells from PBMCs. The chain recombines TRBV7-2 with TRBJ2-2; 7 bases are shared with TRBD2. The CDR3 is CASRAGRGTGELFF. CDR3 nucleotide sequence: TGTGCCAGCAGAGCAGGGCGGGGGACCGGGGAGCTGTTTTTT.